One sample yielded the 27 T cell receptor beta chains listed below, sequenced in a study of human T cells and chemical hapten exposure. TCRdb independently ran MiXCR on the RACE reads; one entry per CDR3 protein. The table records 80,000 to 95,000 distinct CDR3 sequences, 8% to 13% of them present only once. Time point reported: patch test 2, 6 weeks after DPC sensitization. Treatment specified: therapeutic diphenylcyclopropenone sensitization with weekly scalp DPC. Sequencing used whole blood, obtained in connection with sensitization to the hapten diphenylcyclopropenone (DPC). Receptor source: a middle-aged man with alopecia areata. Some clones in this sample may be carry-over from other donors' samples.

As DNA, the CDR3 is TGCAGCGTAAGAATGGGGGGCGCGTATCAAGAGACCCAGTACTTC. As protein: CSVRMGGAYQETQYF. This sequence joins TRBV29-1 and TRBJ2-5; D may be TRBD1 or TRBD2 (6 bases each). The germline V gene has CDR1 SQVTM and CDR2 ANQGSEA. The length of the CDR3 is 15 residues. Between the trimmed V and J ends, which lost 6 bases and 2 bases, there was a span of 19 bases.

CDR3 DNA: TGTGCCAGCGCGGGAGGCCCAGAAGGGACCCAGTACTTC. This encodes CASAGGPEGTQYF. The chain couples TRBV7-3 to TRBJ2-5, with 8 bases fitting TRBD2. Germline lookup yields CDR1 SGHTA and CDR2 FQGTGA. Trimming took 8 bases from V and 7 from J; bases not matched to a gene: 9. The CDR3 spans 13 residues.

This chain uses TRBV18 with TRBJ2-7, with unresolved D. Trimming stripped 3 bases from V and 0 bases from J, with 6 bases between. The CDR3 totals 13 residues. Germline values: CDR1 KGHSH, CDR2 LQKENI. CDR3 region: CASSPSSSYEQYV. CDR3 nucleotide sequence: TGTGCCAGCTCACCCTCGAGCTCCTACGAGCAGTACGTC.

This chain links TRBV28 with TRBJ2-1; no clear D gene. V was clipped by 9 bases and J by 2 bases, with 11 bases between them. This CDR3 comprises 13 residues. Germline CDR1 and CDR2: MDHEN and SYDVKM. This CDR3 is CASWDGTYNEQFF. For the CDR3, the DNA is TGTGCCAGTTGGGATGGGACCTACAATGAGCAGTTCTTC.

In this sample, this clonotype turned up a few times. The V and J genes are TRBV11-3 and TRBJ2-2; 11 bases are shared with TRBD2. Trimming took 3 bases from V and 7 from J; bases not matched to a gene: 4. This CDR3 is built from 15 residues. Per the germline V gene, CDR1 is SGHNT and CDR2 is YENEEA. CDR3 nucleotides: TGTGCCAGCAGCTTGGTTACTAGCGGGAGCGGGGAGCTGTTTTTT. This encodes CASSLVTSGSGELFF. The variable domain in full, completed from reference TRBV11-3 and TRBJ2-2, reads EAGVVQSPRYKIIEKKQPVAFWCNPISGHNTLYWYLQNLGQGPELLIRYENEEAVDDSQLPKDRFSAERLKGVDSTLKIQPAELGDSAVYLCASSLVTSGSGELFFGEGSRLTVL.

This clonotype appeared many times. Written as DNA, the CDR3 is TGTGCCAGCAGTTTATCTCGTTGGACAGATACGCAGTATTTT. Protein: CASSLSRWTDTQYF. The chain carries TRBV27 and TRBJ2-3, with no clear D. Germline CDR1 MNHEY, CDR2 SMNVEV (reference sequence). CDR3 length: 14 residues. V lost 0 bases and J lost 3, with 7 bases in between.

The chain combines TRBV3-1 with TRBJ1-2, with 7 positions matching TRBD1. Per the germline V gene, CDR1 is LGHDT and CDR2 is YNNKEL (reference sequence). Trimming at V came to 0 bases and at J to 8 bases, leaving 6 bases not matched to a gene. There are 14 residues in the CDR3. In DNA, the CDR3 is TGTGCCAGCAGCCAAGAGGGAGGGGGCGTCGGCTACACCTTC. Its protein product is CASSQEGGGVGYTF.

Ten or more counts support this clonotype. The rearrangement uses TRBV6-2 or TRBV6-3 and TRBJ1-2; no reliable D call. CDR3 size: 12 residues. The V and J ends lost 4 bases and 8 bases respectively, with 11 bases between them. The germline V gene encodes CDR1 MNHEY and CDR2 SVGEGT. CDR3 sequence reads: CASSSDVLGYTF. The CDR3, as DNA: TGTGCCAGCAGTTCGGACGTTTTGGGCTACACCTTC.

Only a few counts were recorded for this clonotype. The rearrangement uses TRBV6-2 or TRBV6-3 and TRBJ2-7; the match to TRBD2 covers 8 bases. V shed 7 bases and J 5 bases; nucleotides not matched to a gene: 10. The CDR3 is 14 residues long. Germline V gene data show CDR1 as MNHEY and CDR2 as SVGEGT. The CDR3 reads CASTNGREGHEQYV. The CDR3 nucleotides read TGTGCCAGCACCAACGGACGGGAGGGCCACGAGCAGTACGTC.

In its sample, this clonotype was seen a few times. CDR3 loop: CASSFPRTGPYEQYF. For the CDR3, the DNA is TGTGCCAGCAGTTTCCCCAGGACAGGACCCTACGAGCAGTACTTC. The V and J genes are TRBV28 and TRBJ2-7; 7 bases map to TRBD1. V shed 3 bases and J 2 bases; nucleotides not matched to a gene: 7. CDR1 MDHEN and CDR2 SYDVKM come from the germline V gene. This CDR3 is 15 amino acids long.

This clonotype was counted only a few times. The chain joins TRBV20-1 to TRBJ1-6; D not resolved. CDR1 and CDR2 (germline): DFQATT, SNEGSKA (reference sequence). The V end was cut by 2 bases, the J end by 10 bases, with 9 bases between. CDR3 size: 12 residues. In DNA form, the CDR3 reads TGCAGTGCTAGATCTAGCCCCTCACCCCTCCACTTT. Its protein product is CSARSSPSPLHF.

The rearrangement joins TRBV24-1 to TRBJ1-6; a weak D match, TRBD1 (6 bases). V was clipped by 11 bases and J by 8 bases, with 21 bases between them. Germline lookup yields CDR1 KGHDR and CDR2 SFDVKD. The CDR3 contains 15 residues. CDR3 DNA sequence: TGTGCCATTGAGAACCGGGACACGACTCATTCACCCCTCCACTTT. Its translation: CAIENRDTTHSPLHF.

This chain links TRBV28 with TRBJ2-7; 7 nucleotides align to TRBD2. Per germline, CDR1 MDHEN and CDR2 SYDVKM. This CDR3 spans 14 amino acids. V dropped 10 bases and J dropped 3; count of bases not matched to a gene: 12. This CDR3 reads CATQSGGGDYEQYF. CDR3 in DNA: TGTGCCACCCAATCGGGGGGAGGGGACTACGAGCAGTACTTC. The variable domain in full, completed from reference TRBV28 and TRBJ2-7, reads DVKVTQSSRYLVKRTGEKVFLECVQDMDHENMFWYRQDPGLGLRLIYFSYDVKMKEKGDIPEGYSVSREKKERFSLILESASTNQTSMYLCATQSGGGDYEQYFGPGTRLTVT.

This clonotype was counted a few times. The V gene is TRBV4-2, the J gene TRBJ2-1, with TRBD2 matching over 12 bases. V shed 5 bases, J shed 6 bases, and the junction held 14 bases outside the gene matches. The CDR3 runs 18 residues. CDR1 is LGHNA and CDR2 is YNFKEQ in the germline V gene. CDR3 sequence (DNA): TGTGCCAGCAGCGACGCGCCGACTAGCGGGGGCCTGTCCAATGAGCAGTTCTTC. Residues: CASSDAPTSGGLSNEQFF.

This clonotype was detected a few times. J is TRBJ1-5 and V is TRBV24-1, with 12 bases lining up with TRBD1. V was pared by 0 bases and J by 2 bases, with 7 bases of the junction left unmatched. Germline loops: CDR1 KGHDR, CDR2 SFDVKD. The CDR3 totals 19 residues. The CDR3 loop reads CATSDLRDRGQWGNQPQHF. Written as DNA, the CDR3 is TGTGCCACCAGTGATTTGAGGGACAGGGGGCAGTGGGGCAATCAGCCCCAGCATTTT.

The CDR3 is CASRDHGTGWLDTQYF. The CDR3, as DNA: TGTGCCAGCAGAGATCACGGGACAGGGTGGTTAGATACGCAGTATTTT. The chain has TRBV2 and TRBJ2-3, with 9 bases aligning to TRBD1. CDR3 length: 16 residues. Unmatched junction bases numbered 12, after V lost 6 bases and J lost 5 bases. The germline CDR1 and CDR2 sequences are SNHLY and FYNNEI.

The rearrangement links TRBV7-2 to TRBJ2-5; 14 bases map to TRBD2. Germline V lookup: CDR1 SGHTA, CDR2 FQGNSA. Losses at the gene ends were 5 bases for V and 4 bases for J; bases not matched to a gene: 6. The CDR3 length is 16 residues. The CDR3 reads CASSPGGLAGVETQYF. The CDR3 DNA sequence: TGTGCCAGCAGCCCGGGGGGACTAGCGGGAGTAGAGACCCAGTACTTC.

The chain uses TRBV29-1 and TRBJ2-3; no definite D call. The germline gives CDR1 SQVTM, CDR2 ANQGSEA. V was trimmed by 4 bases and J by 1 base, leaving 9 bases between them. The CDR3 is 13 residues long. CDR3 sequence (DNA): TGCAGCGTTGTTCTCCAGGGCACAGATACGCAGTATTTT. Amino acids: CSVVLQGTDTQYF.

This clonotype was detected a few times. This chain links TRBV6-2 or TRBV6-3 with TRBJ2-1, with 9 nucleotides matching TRBD2. Germline V CDR1 and CDR2: MNHEY, SVGEGT. The V segment lost 5 bases and the J segment 7 bases; nucleotides outside the gene matches: 6. The CDR3 is made up of 14 amino acids. The CDR3 region is CASSLSGSQNEQFF. The CDR3 DNA sequence: TGTGCCAGCAGTCTTAGCGGGAGTCAGAATGAGCAGTTCTTC.

The chain is built from TRBV2 and TRBJ2-3; 13 bases match TRBD2. V gave up 7 bases and J gave up 6 bases; unmatched junction bases: 10. The CDR3 loop spans 16 amino acids. Per germline, CDR1 SNHLY and CDR2 FYNNEI. CDR3: CASILGLAGDRDTQYF. In DNA, the CDR3 is TGTGCCAGCATTCTCGGACTAGCGGGAGACCGCGATACGCAGTATTTT.

In this sample, this clonotype turned up a few times. V gene TRBV2 combines with J gene TRBJ2-2, with TRBD2 identical over 11 bases. This CDR3 region has 15 residues. Germline V gene sequence: CDR1 SNHLY, CDR2 FYNNEI. Germline trimming cut 6 bases from V and 7 bases from J; bases unmatched to any gene: 7. The CDR3 spells CASSEIAGGVGELFF. CDR3 nucleotide sequence: TGTGCCAGCAGCGAAATAGCGGGAGGGGTCGGGGAGCTGTTTTTT. Full variable domain (remainder filled in from reference TRBV2 and TRBJ2-2): EPEVTQTPSHQVTQMGQEVILRCVPISNHLYFYWYRQILGQKVEFLVSFYNNEISEKSEIFDDQFSVERPDGSNFTLKIRSTKLEDSAMYFCASSEIAGGVGELFFGEGSRLTVL.

The chain links TRBV18 to TRBJ1-3, with D unclear. Germline CDR1 and CDR2: KGHSH and LQKENI. V was clipped by 6 bases and J by 0 bases, with 9 bases between them. The CDR3 has 14 residues. The CDR3 spells CASSSRGSGNTIYF. The CDR3 coding sequence is TGTGCCAGCTCCTCCCGGGGCTCTGGAAACACCATATATTTT.

A few counts support this clonotype. The CDR3 is CASGLSGRHRPQHF. CDR3 DNA sequence: TGTGCTAGTGGTTTGAGTGGCCGTCATAGACCCCAGCATTTT. The chain has TRBV12-5 and TRBJ1-5, with unresolved D. The CDR3 sequence is 14 residues long. The germline V gene has CDR1 LGHNT and CDR2 FRNRAP. V was cut by 2 bases and J by 10 bases, with 15 bases left in between.

About this clonotype: The junction and the germline gene differ at one end; a read error may be behind it. The chain uses TRBV29-1 and TRBJ1-5; TRBD1 is a possible D gene (6 bases). Per the germline V gene, CDR1 is SQVTM and CDR2 is ANQGSEA. The CDR3 loop spans 13 amino acids. CDR3 loop: CSVAEGGKQPQHF. CDR3 coding DNA: TGCAGCGTTGCAGAGGGGGGCAAACAGCCCCAGCATTTT. The variable domain in full, with the rest retrieved from reference TRBV29-1 and TRBJ1-5, is SAVISQKPSRDICQRGTSLTIQCQVDSQVTMMFWYRQQPGQSLTLIATANQGSEATYESGFVIDKFPISRPNLTFSTLTVSNMSPEDSSIYLCSVAEGGKQPQHFGDGTRLSIL.

This clonotype was counted a few times. The chain couples TRBV12-3 or TRBV12-4 to TRBJ1-2, with TRBD1 matching 9 bases. V dropped 0 bases and J dropped 5; count of bases not matched to a gene: 7. The CDR3 has 16 amino acids. Here the CDR3 reads CASSLALGDRVYGYTF. The CDR3 DNA follows: TGTGCCAGCAGTTTAGCGCTTGGGGACAGGGTTTATGGCTACACCTTC.

The rearrangement links TRBV6-2 or TRBV6-3 to TRBJ2-7; 7 bases fit TRBD1. V trimming: 6 bases; J trimming: 4 bases; junction bases outside the gene matches: 6. The germline gives CDR1 MNHEY, CDR2 SVGEGT. This CDR3 region has 13 residues. The CDR3 loop reads CASRGTAKYEQYV. The DNA of the CDR3 is TGTGCCAGCAGAGGGACAGCCAAATACGAGCAGTACGTC.

DNA for the CDR3: TGTGCCAGCAGCTTAGCGCCGGGGGCGGTCCAAGAGACCCAGTACTTC. Its protein product is CASSLAPGAVQETQYF. V and J are TRBV11-1 and TRBJ2-5; either TRBD1 or TRBD2 may fit D (6 bases each). This CDR3 has 16 amino acids. V lost 0 bases to trimming and J lost 1 base, with 12 bases between them. Germline V gene sequence: CDR1 SGHAT, CDR2 FQDESV (reference sequence).